This T cell receptor (beta chain) was recovered during a study of cytotoxic CD8 clonotypes in ibrutinib-treated CLL. Study context: The subjects consisted of approximately twelve relapsed/refractory and roughly 15 treatment-naive individuals, with 17 IGHV unmutated. Sample averages reached 250,000 or so productive templates and over 85,000 productive rearrangements. Whole-study results and caveats: The study sampled sustained-remission and progressing patients at different times.

Trimming shortened V by 7 bases and J by 8 bases, and 17 bases separated the two germline ends. The CDR3 totals 13 residues. CDR1 and CDR2 (germline): LGHNT, FRNRAP. Clones were read by immunoSEQ multiplex PCR, and TCRdb kept only the in-frame ones, dropping some. Here the sample spans around 20,000 clones, 65% to 85% being singletons. Of note for this clone: The antigen is not known.

The receptor's source is a human donor with chronic lymphocytic leukemia. The sample consisted of PBMCs, taken before ibrutinib treatment. V is TRBV12-5 and J is TRBJ1-2, with D unclear. The CDR3, as DNA: TGTGCTAGTGTTTCTTCTGGGCTATGGGGCTACACCTTC. The encoded protein is CASVSSGLWGYTF.